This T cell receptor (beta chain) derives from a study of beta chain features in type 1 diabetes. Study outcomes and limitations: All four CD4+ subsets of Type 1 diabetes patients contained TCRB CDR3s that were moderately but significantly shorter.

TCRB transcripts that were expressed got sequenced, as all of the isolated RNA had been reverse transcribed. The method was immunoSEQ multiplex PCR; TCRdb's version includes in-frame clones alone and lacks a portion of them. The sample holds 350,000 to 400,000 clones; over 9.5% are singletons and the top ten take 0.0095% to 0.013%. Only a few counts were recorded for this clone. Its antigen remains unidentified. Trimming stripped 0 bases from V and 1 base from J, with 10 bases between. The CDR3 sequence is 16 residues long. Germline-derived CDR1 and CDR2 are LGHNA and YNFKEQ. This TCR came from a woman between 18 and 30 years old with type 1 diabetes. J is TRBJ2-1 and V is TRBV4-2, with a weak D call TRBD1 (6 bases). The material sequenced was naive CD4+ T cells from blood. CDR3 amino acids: CASSQDSQGSYNEQFF. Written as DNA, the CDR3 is TGTGCCAGCAGCCAAGATAGTCAGGGGTCCTACAATGAGCAGTTCTTC.